Below are 28 T cell receptor beta chains sequenced from a single sample in a study of blood T cell repertoires in COVID-19. Profiling relied on immunoSEQ multiplex PCR, and the TCRdb table lists in-frame clones only, not all of them. The data contain about 90,000 clones, less than 90% of them singletons. What was sequenced was peripheral blood. These receptors were obtained from a man at least 80 years old with active or convalescent COVID-19.

This sequence joins TRBV2 and TRBJ2-1, with TRBD2 as a possible D gene (5 bases). Trimming left V 6 bases short and J 5 bases short, with 17 bases between. Per germline, CDR1 SNHLY and CDR2 FYNNEI. The CDR3 is 15 amino acids. The CDR3 spells CASSVERTVNNEQFF. The DNA for the CDR3 is TGTGCCAGCAGCGTCGAACGGACTGTTAACAATGAGCAGTTCTTC. Combining the CDR3 with reference TRBV2 and TRBJ2-1 gives the whole variable domain EPEVTQTPSHQVTQMGQEVILRCVPISNHLYFYWYRQILGQKVEFLVSFYNNEISEKSEIFDDQFSVERPDGSNFTLKIRSTKLEDSAMYFCASSVERTVNNEQFFGPGTRLTVL.

This chain uses TRBV24-1 with TRBJ1-6, with D possibly matching TRBD1 (5 bases). This CDR3 is 18 amino acids long. Trimming shortened V by 6 bases and J by 2 bases, and 19 bases separated the two germline ends. Germline loops: CDR1 KGHDR, CDR2 SFDVKD. The CDR3 nucleotides are TGTGCCACCAGTTCCCCATGCCCAGGGAAGCCCTATAATTCACCCCTCCACTTT. Protein: CATSSPCPGKPYNSPLHF.

The chain has TRBV19 and TRBJ1-2; D remains ambiguous. The CDR3 has 12 residues. Looked up from germline, CDR1 is LNHDA and CDR2 is SQIVND (reference sequence). V lost 4 bases, J lost 6 bases, and 9 bases lay in between. The CDR3 DNA sequence: TGTGCCAGTAGTACTCGACGGGATGGCTACACCTTC. Its protein is CASSTRRDGYTF.

J is TRBJ2-7 and V is TRBV4-1, with D unresolved. The V end was cut by 0 bases, the J end by 9 bases, with 18 bases between. The germline CDR1 and CDR2 sequences are MGHRA and YSYEKL. This CDR3 spans 15 amino acids. CDR3 DNA sequence: TGCGCCAGCAGCCAAGACCGCCTGTCTTCGGGTTGGCAGTACTTC. Translated, it gives CASSQDRLSSGWQYF.

This clone turned up a few times. CDR3: CASSGGQVYGYTF. CDR3 DNA sequence: TGTGCCAGCAGCGGGGGACAGGTCTATGGCTACACCTTC. The J gene is TRBJ1-2, the V gene TRBV9, with TRBD1 matching over 8 bases. The V gene's germline CDR1 is SGDLS and CDR2 YYNGEE. CDR3 length equals 13 residues. V shed 3 bases, J shed 4 bases, and the junction held 2 bases outside the gene matches.

J is TRBJ2-2 and V is TRBV3-1 (or the pseudogene TRBV3-2); 11 positions agree with TRBD1. The germline V gene has CDR1 LGHDT and CDR2 YNNKEL (reference sequence). The CDR3 extends over 15 amino acids. After removal of 6 bases from V and 4 bases from J, the junction contained 4 bases not matched to a gene. The CDR3 nucleotides read TGTGCCAGCAGTCCCGGGACAGGGGGCACCGGGGAGCTGTTTTTT. Translating it yields CASSPGTGGTGELFF.

The J gene is TRBJ1-2, the V gene TRBV20-1, with D perhaps matching TRBD1 (6 bases). This CDR3 contains 13 residues. The germline CDR1 and CDR2 sequences are DFQATT and SNEGSKA (reference sequence). The V end lost 3 bases, the J end lost 4 bases, and 12 bases lay between the germline ends. This chain's CDR3 is CSASKGVSYGYTF. The CDR3 nucleotides read TGCAGTGCTAGTAAGGGGGTTAGCTATGGCTACACCTTC.

The chain joins TRBV24-1 to TRBJ2-3; 9 nucleotides agree with TRBD2. Germline-derived CDR1 and CDR2 are KGHDR and SFDVKD. V lost 2 bases, J lost 4 bases, and 6 bases stayed unmatched. The CDR3 is 16 amino acids. CDR3 in amino acids: CATSDWAGGLADTQYF. DNA for the CDR3: TGTGCCACCAGTGATTGGGCGGGAGGGTTGGCAGATACGCAGTATTTT.

As concerns this clone: Other DNA variants within this sample encode the same CDR3. CDR3 DNA: TGTGCCAGCTCACCACGACAGGGGGTAGGGGAGCAGTACTTC. Its protein product is CASSPRQGVGEQYF. The V and J genes are TRBV18 and TRBJ2-7; the match to TRBD1 covers 9 bases. The CDR3 consists of 14 residues. After removal of 1 base from V and 7 bases from J, the junction contained 5 bases not matched to a gene. In germline, CDR1 is KGHSH, CDR2 LQKENI. Based on the CDR3 plus reference TRBV18 and TRBJ2-7, the full variable domain is NAGVMQNPRHLVRRRGQEARLRCSPMKGHSHVYWYRQLPEEGLKFMVYLQKENIIDESGMPKERFSAEFPKEGPSILRIQQVVRGDSAAYFCASSPRQGVGEQYFGPGTRLTVT.

This sequence joins TRBV7-2 and TRBJ2-7, with 9 bases lining up with TRBD2. The junction had 7 bases not matched to a gene; V was cut back by 0 bases and J by 7 bases. This CDR3 has 15 residues. The V gene's germline CDR1 is SGHTA and CDR2 FQGNSA. The CDR3 coding sequence is TGTGCCAGCAGCTTAGCTAGCGGGGGATCCAGGGAGCAGTACTTC. Protein sequence: CASSLASGGSREQYF.

This clone was seen just once. This rearrangement joins TRBV15 to TRBJ2-4, with 8 bases aligning to TRBD2. CDR1 is LNHNV and CDR2 is YYDKDF in the germline V gene (reference sequence). The J segment lost 2 bases and the V segment lost 5 bases, leaving 5 bases of the junction unmatched. CDR3 length equals 15 residues. The CDR3 here is CATSLGGASKNIQYF. DNA of the CDR3: TGTGCCACCAGCCTCGGGGGGGCATCCAAAAACATTCAGTACTTC.

The J gene is TRBJ1-5, the V gene TRBV21-1. TRBV21-1 is described as a pseudogene. The CDR3 loop spans 17 amino acids. The CDR3 region is CASSKHTGSRNNQPQHF. CDR3 DNA sequence: TGTGCCAGCAGCAAGCATACCGGGAGCCGAAACAATCAGCCCCAGCATTTT.

V usage is TRBV2 and J usage is TRBJ2-1, with 12 bases identical to TRBD2. The germline CDR1 and CDR2 sequences are SNHLY and FYNNEI. V shed 0 bases, J shed 8 bases, and the junction held 8 bases outside the gene matches. The CDR3 is 17 residues long. CDR3 DNA: TGTGCCAGCAGTGAAGCCAGACTAGCGGGGGCATCAGATGAGCAGTTCTTC. Its translation: CASSEARLAGASDEQFF.

The chain joins TRBV29-1 to TRBJ1-6, with D maybe TRBD1 (6 bases). The germline CDR1 and CDR2 sequences are SQVTM and ANQGSEA. Trimming left V 4 bases short and J 10 bases short, with 14 bases between. The CDR3 sequence is 13 residues long. For the CDR3, the DNA is TGCAGCGTTGTCCAGGGGACGGGGTCACCCCTCCACTTT. Its translation is CSVVQGTGSPLHF. The variable domain in full, with the rest retrieved from reference TRBV29-1 and TRBJ1-6, is SAVISQKPSRDICQRGTSLTIQCQVDSQVTMMFWYRQQPGQSLTLIATANQGSEATYESGFVIDKFPISRPNLTFSTLTVSNMSPEDSSIYLCSVVQGTGSPLHFGNGTRLTVT.

The chain is built from TRBV7-6 and TRBJ2-1; TRBD1 matches 7 bases. Trimming cost V 9 bases and J 5 bases; bases outside gene matches: 13. Germline CDR1 and CDR2: SGHVS and FNYEAQ. The CDR3 length is 15 residues. The CDR3 loop is CASCTGTARNNEQFF. In DNA, the CDR3 is TGTGCCAGTTGCACTGGGACAGCGAGAAACAATGAGCAGTTCTTC. The full variable domain, in which reference TRBV7-6 and TRBJ2-1 provide the parts outside the CDR3, is GAGVSQSPRYKVTKRGQDVALRCDPISGHVSLYWYRQALGQGPEFLTYFNYEAQQDKSGLPNDRFSAERPEGSISTLTIQRTEQRDSAMYRCASCTGTARNNEQFFGPGTRLTVL.

The rearrangement links TRBV5-1 to TRBJ2-2, with 8 bases aligning to TRBD2. After removal of 3 bases from V and 7 bases from J, the junction contained 11 bases not matched to a gene. From germline, CDR1 is SGHRS and CDR2 YFSETQ. This CDR3 comprises 16 residues. This chain's CDR3 is CASSSSGRTGGGELFF. The CDR3 DNA is TGCGCCAGCAGCTCGAGCGGGAGAACGGGGGGCGGGGAGCTGTTTTTT.

J is TRBJ1-5 and V is TRBV25-1, with TRBD1 matching 8 bases. J gave up 7 bases and V 4 bases, and 3 bases lay outside the gene matches. Germline V gene sequence: CDR1 MGHDK, CDR2 SYGVNS. This CDR3 has 13 amino acids. The CDR3 loop reads CASSGQGSQPQHF. The CDR3 coding sequence is TGTGCCAGCAGTGGACAGGGGTCCCAGCCCCAGCATTTT.

The chain recombines TRBV4-3 with TRBJ2-7; 13 positions agree with TRBD2. Unmatched junction bases numbered 14, after V lost 11 bases and J lost 4 bases. This CDR3 has 16 residues. The germline gives CDR1 LGHNA, CDR2 YSLEER. The CDR3 DNA is TGCGCCTCCGACCGACTACTAGCGGGAGGGCATTACGAGCAGTACTTC. It is translated as CASDRLLAGGHYEQYF.

V and J are TRBV5-1 and TRBJ1-1; tentatively, D is TRBD1 (6 bases). The CDR3 is 15 amino acids. Germline V CDR1 and CDR2: SGHRS, YFSETQ. The ends were cut back, 6 bases at V and 2 bases at J, with 17 bases in the middle. DNA for the CDR3: TGCGCCAGCATGACAGGCGACATTGGTAACACTGAAGCTTTCTTT. Protein product: CASMTGDIGNTEAFF.

This clone was seen just once. The chain joins TRBV7-8 to TRBJ2-1; TRBD2 aligns across 7 bases. From germline, CDR1 is SGHVS and CDR2 FQNEAQ. The CDR3 totals 12 residues. V was pared by 2 bases and J by 10 bases, with 2 bases of the junction left unmatched. CDR3 sequence (DNA): TGTGCCAGCAGCTTAAGCGGGGAGGAGCAGTTCTTC. Amino acids: CASSLSGEEQFF.

This clone was counted once. V is TRBV5-1 and J is TRBJ1-4, with a possible D match to TRBD1 (5 bases). Germline V gene data show CDR1 as SGHRS and CDR2 as YFSETQ. V lost 0 bases and J lost 3, with 9 bases in between. The CDR3 length is 15 residues. The chain's CDR3 is CASSLEAGPNEKLFF. The CDR3 nucleotides are TGCGCCAGCAGCTTGGAGGCAGGGCCTAATGAAAAACTGTTTTTT.

A few counts support this clone. V usage is TRBV19 and J usage is TRBJ2-1; D uncertain. The V end was cut by 5 bases, the J end by 4 bases, with 9 bases between. CDR1 is LNHDA and CDR2 is SQIVND in the germline V gene (reference sequence). The CDR3 consists of 13 residues. For the CDR3, the DNA is TGTGCCAGTAGTTCCAACTATTACAATGAGCAGTTCTTC. Amino acids: CASSSNYYNEQFF.

This sequence joins TRBV27 and TRBJ1-2, with D possibly being TRBD1 (5 bases). CDR1 MNHEY and CDR2 SMNVEV come from the germline V gene (reference sequence). Trimming took off 4 bases at V and 8 bases at J, with 11 bases between the two ends. The CDR3 runs 12 residues. In DNA form, the CDR3 reads TGTGCCAGCAGTTCTCAGGGTTGGGGCTACACCTTC. Translating gives CASSSQGWGYTF.

The V and J genes are TRBV7-6 and TRBJ2-7; 7 bases agree with TRBD1. CDR1 and CDR2 (germline): SGHVS, FNYEAQ. The CDR3 covers 14 residues. Germline trimming cut 5 bases from V and 2 bases from J; bases unmatched to any gene: 6. CDR3 sequence: CASSTGTATYEQYF. In nucleotides, the CDR3 is TGTGCCAGCAGCACCGGGACAGCCACCTACGAGCAGTACTTC.

This clone was observed a few times. The chain joins TRBV29-1 to TRBJ2-1; TRBD2 matches 14 bases. The V segment lost 3 bases and the J segment 4 bases; nucleotides outside the gene matches: 5. The CDR3 consists of 16 residues. Germline assignment: CDR1 SQVTM and CDR2 ANQGSEA. This chain's CDR3 is CSVEGTSGGKYNEQFF. The CDR3 DNA is TGCAGCGTTGAGGGGACTAGCGGGGGAAAATACAATGAGCAGTTCTTC.

The chain recombines TRBV28 with TRBJ2-5; 10 nucleotides line up with TRBD1. The CDR3 has 15 residues. Germline V gene sequence: CDR1 MDHEN, CDR2 SYDVKM. V was clipped by 5 bases and J by 4 bases; unmatched bases: 7. The CDR3 loop is CASSMGQGLIETQYF. CDR3 coding DNA: TGTGCCAGCAGTATGGGACAGGGGCTCATAGAGACCCAGTACTTC.

J is TRBJ2-7 and V is TRBV6-5, with D perhaps TRBD1 (6 bases). V gave up 6 bases and J gave up 3 bases, with 18 bases separating them. The CDR3 runs to 15 residues. Per the germline V gene, CDR1 is MNHEY and CDR2 is SVGAGI. The CDR3 DNA follows: TGTGCCAGCAGCCAAAACCGGGACACACACTACGAGCAGTACTTC. Translating it yields CASSQNRDTHYEQYF.

The chain has TRBV6-6 and TRBJ2-1, with a weak D call TRBD2 (5 bases). The germline CDR1 and CDR2 sequences are MNHNY and SVGAGI (reference sequence). V was pared by 2 bases and J by 1 base, with 9 bases between. The CDR3 has 15 amino acids. For the CDR3, the DNA is TGTGCCAGCAGTTACGGGAGTGTATCCTACAATGAGCAGTTCTTC. Residues: CASSYGSVSYNEQFF.